This TCR beta chain was profiled in a study of cytomegalovirus exposure and HLA in healthy donors. The study, taken as a whole, reports: A cluster of highly shared sequence variants was likely a sequencing artifact. By a later analysis, the bulk of CMV-associated TCR beta chains appeared HLA-restricted.

The CDR3 covers 15 residues. V was clipped by 4 bases and J by 3 bases; unmatched bases: 8. CDR1 and CDR2 from the germline V gene are KGHSH and LQKENI. Researchers ran the PCR with 60 Vbeta and 13 Jbeta primers. The data were produced by immunoSEQ multiplex PCR, yet TCRdb's version contains in-frame clones alone and is incomplete. The repertoire holds about 200,000 clones, with approximately 85% as singletons. In its sample, this clone was seen a few times. Its specificity is unknown. This TCR came from a woman aged 40-49 years in good health and CMV-seronegative. Sequenced input: PBMCs. This chain links TRBV18 with TRBJ1-1, with 7 positions matching TRBD1. The DNA for the CDR3 is TGTGCCAGCTCACAGGGACAGATCCTTCACACTGAAGCTTTCTTT. Protein: CASSQGQILHTEAFF. Full variable domain (rest looked up from reference TRBV18 and TRBJ1-1): NAGVMQNPRHLVRRRGQEARLRCSPMKGHSHVYWYRQLPEEGLKFMVYLQKENIIDESGMPKERFSAEFPKEGPSILRIQQVVRGDSAAYFCASSQGQILHTEAFFGQGTRLTVV.